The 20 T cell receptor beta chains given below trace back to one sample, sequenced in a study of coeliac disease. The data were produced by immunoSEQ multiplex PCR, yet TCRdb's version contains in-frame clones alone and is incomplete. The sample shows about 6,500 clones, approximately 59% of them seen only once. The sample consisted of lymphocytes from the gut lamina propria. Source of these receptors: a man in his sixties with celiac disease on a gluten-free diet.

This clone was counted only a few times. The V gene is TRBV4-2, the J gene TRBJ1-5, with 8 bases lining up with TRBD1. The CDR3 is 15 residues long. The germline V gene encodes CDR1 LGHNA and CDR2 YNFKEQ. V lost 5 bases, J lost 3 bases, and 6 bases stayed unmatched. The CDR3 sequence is CASSLTGGVNQPQHF. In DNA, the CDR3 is TGTGCCAGCAGCTTAACAGGGGGTGTCAATCAGCCCCAGCATTTT.

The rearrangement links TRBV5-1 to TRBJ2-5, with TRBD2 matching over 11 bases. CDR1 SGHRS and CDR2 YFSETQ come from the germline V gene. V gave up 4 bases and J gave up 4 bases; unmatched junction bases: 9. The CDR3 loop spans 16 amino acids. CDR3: CASSLTSGGFSETQYF. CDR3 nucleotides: TGCGCCAGCAGCCTAACTAGCGGGGGCTTCTCAGAGACCCAGTACTTC.

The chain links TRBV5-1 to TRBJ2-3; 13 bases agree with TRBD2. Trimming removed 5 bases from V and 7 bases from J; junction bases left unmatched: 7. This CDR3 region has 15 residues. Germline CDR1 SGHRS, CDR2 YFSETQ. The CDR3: CASSLGLAGAYTQYF. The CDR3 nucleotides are TGCGCCAGCAGTTTAGGACTAGCGGGGGCCTATACGCAGTATTTT.

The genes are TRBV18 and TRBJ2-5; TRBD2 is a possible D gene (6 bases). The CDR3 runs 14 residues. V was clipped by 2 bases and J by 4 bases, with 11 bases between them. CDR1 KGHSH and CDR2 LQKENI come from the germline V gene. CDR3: CASSPGAGRETQYF. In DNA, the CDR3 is TGTGCCAGCTCACCAGGGGCGGGAAGAGAGACCCAGTACTTC. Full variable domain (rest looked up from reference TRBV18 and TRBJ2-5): NAGVMQNPRHLVRRRGQEARLRCSPMKGHSHVYWYRQLPEEGLKFMVYLQKENIIDESGMPKERFSAEFPKEGPSILRIQQVVRGDSAAYFCASSPGAGRETQYFGPGTRLLVL.

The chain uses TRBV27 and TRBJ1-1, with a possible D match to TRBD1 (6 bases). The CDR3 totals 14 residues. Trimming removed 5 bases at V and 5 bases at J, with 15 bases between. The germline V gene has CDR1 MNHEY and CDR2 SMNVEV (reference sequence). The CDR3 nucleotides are TGTGCCAGCAGTCCCAACCAACAGGGAACTGAAGCTTTCTTT. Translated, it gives CASSPNQQGTEAFF.

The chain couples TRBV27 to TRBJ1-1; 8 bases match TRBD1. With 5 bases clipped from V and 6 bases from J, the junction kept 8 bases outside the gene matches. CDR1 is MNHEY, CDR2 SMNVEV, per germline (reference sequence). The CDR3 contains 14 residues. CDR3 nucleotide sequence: TGTGCCAGCAGTAGCCAGGGACAGGCCTCTGAAGCTTTCTTT. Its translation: CASSSQGQASEAFF.

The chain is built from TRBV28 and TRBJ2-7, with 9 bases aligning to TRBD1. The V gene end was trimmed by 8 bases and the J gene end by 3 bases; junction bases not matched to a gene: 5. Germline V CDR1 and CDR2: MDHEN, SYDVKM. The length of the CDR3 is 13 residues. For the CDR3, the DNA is TGTGCCAGCGGGGGACAGGGCCACTACGAGCAGTACTTC. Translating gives CASGGQGHYEQYF.

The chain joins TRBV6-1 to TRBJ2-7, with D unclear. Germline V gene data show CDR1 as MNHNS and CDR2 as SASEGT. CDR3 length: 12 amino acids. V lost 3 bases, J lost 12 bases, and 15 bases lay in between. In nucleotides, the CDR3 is TGTGCCAGCAGTGAGTTCCAGGAAAGGCCGTACTTC. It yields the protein CASSEFQERPYF.

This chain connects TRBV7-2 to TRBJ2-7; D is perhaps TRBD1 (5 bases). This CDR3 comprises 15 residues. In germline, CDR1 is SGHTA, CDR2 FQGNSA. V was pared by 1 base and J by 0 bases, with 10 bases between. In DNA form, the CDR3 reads TGTGCCAGCAGCTTAGGGACACCGAGCTCCTACGAGCAGTACTTC. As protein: CASSLGTPSSYEQYF.

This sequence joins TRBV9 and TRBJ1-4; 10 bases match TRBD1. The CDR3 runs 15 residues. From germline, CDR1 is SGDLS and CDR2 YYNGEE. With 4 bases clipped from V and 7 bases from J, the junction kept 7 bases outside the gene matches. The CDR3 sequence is CASSTRDRGGEKLFF. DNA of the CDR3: TGTGCCAGCAGCACCCGGGACAGGGGAGGTGAAAAACTGTTTTTT.

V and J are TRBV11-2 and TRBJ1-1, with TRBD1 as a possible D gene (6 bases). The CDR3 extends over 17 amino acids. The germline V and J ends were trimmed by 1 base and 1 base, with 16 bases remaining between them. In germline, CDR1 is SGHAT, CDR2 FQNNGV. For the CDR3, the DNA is TGTGCCAGCAGCTTAGGGCTGGGGGGGCGTCAGAACACTGAAGCTTTCTTT. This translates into CASSLGLGGRQNTEAFF.

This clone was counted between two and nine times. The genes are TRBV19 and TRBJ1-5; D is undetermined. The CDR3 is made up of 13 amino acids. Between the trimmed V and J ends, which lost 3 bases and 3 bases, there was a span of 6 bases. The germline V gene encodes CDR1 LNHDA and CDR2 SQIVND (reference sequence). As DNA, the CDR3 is TGTGCCAGTAGTATGGTAGCCAATCAGCCCCAGCATTTT. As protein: CASSMVANQPQHF.

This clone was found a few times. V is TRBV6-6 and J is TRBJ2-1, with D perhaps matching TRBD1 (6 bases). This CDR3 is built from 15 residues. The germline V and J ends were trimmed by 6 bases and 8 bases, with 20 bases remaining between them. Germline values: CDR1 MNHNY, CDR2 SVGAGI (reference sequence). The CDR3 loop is CASRFGTLRGDEQFF. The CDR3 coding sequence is TGTGCCAGCAGGTTCGGGACACTTCGAGGGGATGAGCAGTTCTTC.

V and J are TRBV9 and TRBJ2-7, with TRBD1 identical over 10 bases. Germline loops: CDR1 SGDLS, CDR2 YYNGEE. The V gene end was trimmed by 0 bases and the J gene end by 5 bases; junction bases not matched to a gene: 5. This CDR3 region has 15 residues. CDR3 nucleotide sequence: TGTGCCAGCAGCGTAGGACAGGGGGCTTACAACGAGCAGTACTTC. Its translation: CASSVGQGAYNEQYF.

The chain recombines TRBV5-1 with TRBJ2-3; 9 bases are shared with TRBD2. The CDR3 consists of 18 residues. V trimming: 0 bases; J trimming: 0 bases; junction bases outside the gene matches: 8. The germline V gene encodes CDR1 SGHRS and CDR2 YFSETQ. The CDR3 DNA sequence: TGCGCCAGCAGCTTGGTGACTAGCGGAAGTTCTAGCACAGATACGCAGTATTTT. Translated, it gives CASSLVTSGSSSTDTQYF.

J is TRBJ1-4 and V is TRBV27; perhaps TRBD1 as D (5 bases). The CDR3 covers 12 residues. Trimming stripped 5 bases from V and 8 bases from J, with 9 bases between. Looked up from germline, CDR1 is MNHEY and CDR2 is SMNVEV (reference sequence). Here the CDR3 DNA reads TGTGCCAGCAGTGATTGGACAGAAAAACTGTTTTTT. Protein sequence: CASSDWTEKLFF.

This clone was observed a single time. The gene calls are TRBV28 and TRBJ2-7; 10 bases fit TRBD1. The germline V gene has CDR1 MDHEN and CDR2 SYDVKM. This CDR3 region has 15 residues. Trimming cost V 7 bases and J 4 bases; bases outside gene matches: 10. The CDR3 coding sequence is TGTGCCAGCACCCCGTGGGGACAGGGGTCTTACGAGCAGTACTTC. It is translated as CASTPWGQGSYEQYF.

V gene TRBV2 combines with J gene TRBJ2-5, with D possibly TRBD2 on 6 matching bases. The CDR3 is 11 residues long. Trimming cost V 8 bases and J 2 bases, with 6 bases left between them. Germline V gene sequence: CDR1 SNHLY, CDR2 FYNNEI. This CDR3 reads CASGGQETQYF. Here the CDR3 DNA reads TGTGCCAGCGGGGGGCAAGAGACCCAGTACTTC.

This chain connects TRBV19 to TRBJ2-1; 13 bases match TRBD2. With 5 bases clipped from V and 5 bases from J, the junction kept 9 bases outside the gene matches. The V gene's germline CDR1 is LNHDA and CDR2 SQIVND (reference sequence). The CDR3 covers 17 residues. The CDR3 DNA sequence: TGTGCCAGTAGTTTCGAGACTGGACTAGCGGGGGACAATGAGCAGTTCTTC. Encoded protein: CASSFETGLAGDNEQFF.

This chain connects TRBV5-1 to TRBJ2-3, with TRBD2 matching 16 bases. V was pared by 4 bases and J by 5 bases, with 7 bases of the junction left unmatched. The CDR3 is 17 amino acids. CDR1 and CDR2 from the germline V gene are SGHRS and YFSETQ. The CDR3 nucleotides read TGCGCCAGCAGCATCGGGACTAGCGGGGGGGCGAGAGATACGCAGTATTTT. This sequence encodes CASSIGTSGGARDTQYF.